The 25 T cell receptor beta chains below were found in one sample sequenced in a study of memory CD4+ T cells and cytomegalovirus serostatus. The sort gate was single viable CD3+CD4+CD8-CD45RO+ cells for memory CD4+ T cells. Assay: immunoSEQ multiplex PCR; the TCRdb copy retains only in-frame clones and omits some. The table lists about 64,000 clones, 77% of them singletons, with approximately 0.81% in the top ten. The sample comprised memory CD4+ T cells from blood. All receptors derive from an adult in good health and CMV-seronegative.

This chain uses TRBV18 with TRBJ1-2; 8 positions agree with TRBD1. With 5 bases clipped from V and 5 bases from J, the junction kept 7 bases outside the gene matches. The length of the CDR3 is 14 residues. Germline CDR1 is KGHSH and CDR2 is LQKENI. The CDR3 DNA reads as TGTGCCAGCTCAACCGGACAGGGCGGGTATGGCTACACCTTC. The encoded protein is CASSTGQGGYGYTF.

This sequence joins TRBV10-3 and TRBJ2-3; TRBD2 agrees at 7 bases. The trim removed 11 bases at V and 2 bases at J, leaving 10 bases unmatched. This CDR3 spans 14 amino acids. The germline gives CDR1 ENHRY, CDR2 SYGVKD. The CDR3 sequence: CASGPGLHTDTQYF. Here the CDR3 DNA reads TGTGCCTCCGGGCCGGGACTACACACAGATACGCAGTATTTT.

This chain connects TRBV19 to TRBJ1-1; the match to TRBD1 covers 8 bases. Trimming took 6 bases from V and 0 from J; bases not matched to a gene: 6. Looked up from germline, CDR1 is LNHDA and CDR2 is SQIVND (reference sequence). The CDR3 has 15 amino acids. The CDR3 sequence: CASRVTGGMNTEAFF. The CDR3 bases are TGTGCCAGTAGGGTAACAGGGGGGATGAACACTGAAGCTTTCTTT.

This sequence joins TRBV7-2 and TRBJ2-1; possible D gene TRBD2, 5 bases. The length of the CDR3 is 16 residues. Germline assignment: CDR1 SGHTA and CDR2 FQGNSA. Between the trimmed V and J ends, which lost 2 bases and 6 bases, there was a span of 17 bases. The CDR3 spells CASSLMWGSRGNEQFF. In DNA form, the CDR3 reads TGTGCCAGCAGCTTAATGTGGGGTAGCCGGGGCAATGAGCAGTTCTTC.

The chain couples TRBV4-2 to TRBJ2-3, with D maybe TRBD2 (6 bases). Germline CDR1 is LGHNA and CDR2 is YNFKEQ. Trimming shortened V by 5 bases and J by 3 bases, and 12 bases separated the two germline ends. CDR3 size: 14 residues. The CDR3 is CASSYGGKTDTQYF. The CDR3 coding sequence is TGTGCCAGCAGCTATGGCGGGAAAACAGATACGCAGTATTTT.

The chain is built from TRBV6-6 and TRBJ2-1, with 12 bases aligning to TRBD2. CDR1 is MNHNY, CDR2 SVGAGI, per germline (reference sequence). The CDR3 is 16 amino acids. The junction had 13 bases not matched to a gene; V was cut back by 6 bases and J by 10 bases. The CDR3 here is CASSFDLAGGVSEQFF. For the CDR3, the DNA is TGTGCCAGCAGCTTTGACCTAGCGGGAGGGGTAAGCGAGCAGTTCTTC.

This clone was found a few times. This sequence joins TRBV30 and TRBJ1-1; no firm D call. Germline V lookup: CDR1 GTSNPN, CDR2 SVGIG (reference sequence). Trimming shortened V by 0 bases and J by 3 bases, and 2 bases separated the two germline ends. The CDR3 spans 11 residues. CDR3 residues: CAWSVYTEAFF. DNA for the CDR3: TGTGCCTGGAGTGTTTACACTGAAGCTTTCTTT.

The chain uses TRBV2 and TRBJ2-3, with TRBD2 identical over 10 bases. The CDR3 has 15 amino acids. V shed 3 bases and J 7 bases; nucleotides not matched to a gene: 7. Germline CDR1 reads SNHLY; CDR2 reads FYNNEI. The CDR3 reads CASSEGSGRGYTQYF. CDR3 nucleotides: TGTGCCAGCAGTGAGGGGAGCGGGAGGGGGTATACGCAGTATTTT.

CDR3 sequence: CASTLHLGGYTF. In nucleotides, the CDR3 is TGTGCCAGCACTCTACACTTGGGGGGCTACACCTTC. The chain combines TRBV6-5 with TRBJ1-2; D is ambiguous. The CDR3 spans 12 residues. Germline assignment: CDR1 MNHEY and CDR2 SVGAGI. V gave up 7 bases and J gave up 8 bases, with 14 bases separating them.

The chain employs TRBV5-1 and TRBJ1-1; no clear D gene. The V end was cut by 3 bases, the J end by 2 bases, with 11 bases between. The CDR3 runs 14 residues. Germline V gene data show CDR1 as SGHRS and CDR2 as YFSETQ. This CDR3 reads CASSSQSTNTEAFF. The DNA for the CDR3 is TGCGCCAGCAGCTCTCAGAGTACTAACACTGAAGCTTTCTTT.

The chain employs TRBV28 and TRBJ1-4, with 7 bases fitting TRBD1. J was trimmed by 11 bases and V by 6 bases; bases with no gene match: 12. The CDR3 contains 14 residues. Germline V gene lookup returns CDR1 MDHEN and CDR2 SYDVKM. This CDR3 reads CASRSGQERNKLFF. In DNA form, the CDR3 reads TGTGCCAGCAGAAGCGGACAGGAGCGAAATAAACTGTTTTTT.

The chain uses TRBV30 and TRBJ2-7, with 12 bases matching TRBD2. The CDR3 has 18 residues. The V gene's germline CDR1 is GTSNPN and CDR2 SVGIG (reference sequence). With V trimmed by 2 bases and J by 5 bases, 16 bases remained unmatched. The chain's CDR3 is CAWSPSGRASFRNHEQYF. CDR3 bases: TGTGCCTGGAGTCCTAGCGGGAGGGCCTCTTTCCGAAACCACGAGCAGTACTTC.

The count of this clone is one. The chain employs TRBV6-1 and TRBJ2-7; D is undetermined. Trimming shortened V by 7 bases and J by 2 bases, and 9 bases separated the two germline ends. The CDR3 sequence is 12 residues long. In germline, CDR1 is MNHNS, CDR2 SASEGT. CDR3 coding DNA: TGTGCCAGCATTCTAGACCCCTACGAGCAGTACTTC. Protein product: CASILDPYEQYF.

V is TRBV7-2 and J is TRBJ1-1, with D uncertain. This CDR3 has 14 amino acids. With 5 bases removed from V and 6 bases from J, the gap between germline ends came to 16 bases. Germline V gene lookup returns CDR1 SGHTA and CDR2 FQGNSA. CDR3 nucleotide sequence: TGTGCCAGCAGCCCCTTAGGAGGCCGGGCTGAAGCTTTCTTT. Amino acid sequence: CASSPLGGRAEAFF.

This chain links TRBV14 with TRBJ2-7; D unresolved. V was cut by 2 bases and J by 9 bases, with 11 bases left in between. The length of the CDR3 is 12 residues. Per the germline V gene, CDR1 is SGHDN and CDR2 is FVKESK. CDR3 amino acids: CASSQYVQRQYF. Here the CDR3 DNA reads TGTGCCAGCAGCCAATATGTCCAAAGGCAGTACTTC.

The chain uses TRBV6-6 and TRBJ2-7; D may be TRBD1 or TRBD2 (5 bases each). Germline CDR1 reads MNHNY; CDR2 reads SVGAGI (reference sequence). The ends were cut back, 6 bases at V and 0 bases at J, with 18 bases in the middle. This CDR3 is built from 16 residues. The CDR3 loop is CASSHRDAEFSYEQYF. The CDR3 coding sequence is TGTGCCAGCAGCCACCGGGACGCCGAGTTCTCCTACGAGCAGTACTTC.

This chain uses TRBV10-2 with TRBJ1-5; unclear D gene. The germline gives CDR1 WSHSY, CDR2 SAAADI. The CDR3 has 13 residues. With 6 bases removed from V and 5 bases from J, the gap between germline ends came to 11 bases. This chain's CDR3 is CASSQDPYQPQHF. As DNA, the CDR3 is TGCGCCAGCAGCCAAGACCCCTATCAGCCCCAGCATTTT.

V and J are TRBV5-6 and TRBJ2-5; D gene uncertain. This CDR3 is built from 13 residues. Germline assignment: CDR1 SGHDT and CDR2 YYEEEE. The ends were cut back, 0 bases at V and 5 bases at J, with 8 bases in the middle. CDR3 in DNA: TGTGCCAGCAGCTTGGGTGGGCGGGAGACCCAGTACTTC. It translates to CASSLGGRETQYF.

The rearrangement links TRBV28 to TRBJ1-2, with TRBD1 matching over 9 bases. The CDR3 spans 14 residues. The trim removed 7 bases at V and 4 bases at J, leaving 7 bases unmatched. The V gene's germline CDR1 is MDHEN and CDR2 SYDVKM. CDR3 bases: TGTGCCAGCACCGAGGACAGGGGCGGCTATGGCTACACCTTC. It translates to CASTEDRGGYGYTF.

This sequence joins TRBV5-1 and TRBJ1-3, with TRBD1 matching 9 bases. The CDR3 has 16 amino acids. Looked up from germline, CDR1 is SGHRS and CDR2 is YFSETQ. V shed 4 bases, J shed 4 bases, and the junction held 9 bases outside the gene matches. The CDR3 sequence: CASSAPGQGPGNTIYF. CDR3 DNA sequence: TGCGCCAGCAGCGCCCCGGGACAGGGACCGGGAAACACCATATATTTT.

This clone was recorded a few times. The V gene is TRBV7-9, the J gene TRBJ1-5; 8 nucleotides line up with TRBD1. J gave up 11 bases and V 5 bases, and 5 bases lay outside the gene matches. This CDR3 has 12 residues. CDR1 is SEHNR, CDR2 FQNEAQ, per germline (reference sequence). For the CDR3, the DNA is TGTGCCAGCAGCCAGGAACAGGGGGCCCAGCATTTT. It translates to CASSQEQGAQHF.

The gene calls are TRBV27 and TRBJ1-5; no definite D call. With 3 bases removed from V and 6 bases from J, the gap between germline ends came to 12 bases. Germline V gives CDR1 MNHEY, CDR2 SMNVEV (reference sequence). This CDR3 has 14 residues. The CDR3 sequence is CASSLVGLSQPQHF. The CDR3 DNA follows: TGTGCCAGCAGTTTGGTAGGATTATCTCAGCCCCAGCATTTT.

This clone was picked up a small number of times. This CDR3 is also generated by other DNA sequences in the sample. CDR3 protein: CASSLSGLYGYTF. CDR3 in DNA: TGTGCCAGCAGTTTATCGGGACTCTATGGCTACACCTTC. This chain joins TRBV27 and TRBJ1-2, with D possibly being TRBD1 (5 bases). Trimming stripped 0 bases from V and 4 bases from J, with 6 bases between. Germline-derived CDR1 and CDR2 are MNHEY and SMNVEV (reference sequence). The CDR3 consists of 13 residues.

The J gene is TRBJ2-5, the V gene TRBV10-3, with a possible D match to TRBD1 (5 bases). The germline V gene encodes CDR1 ENHRY and CDR2 SYGVKD. The V end was cut by 3 bases, the J end by 6 bases, with 8 bases between. The CDR3 sequence is 12 residues long. The CDR3 DNA follows: TGTGCCATCAGTGACAGGGAACAGACCCAGTACTTC. It translates to CAISDREQTQYF.

The chain uses TRBV19 and TRBJ2-4, with 8 nucleotides matching TRBD2. This CDR3 comprises 15 residues. The J segment lost 10 bases and the V segment lost 5 bases, leaving 13 bases of the junction unmatched. CDR1 and CDR2 from the germline V gene are LNHDA and SQIVND (reference sequence). For the CDR3, the DNA is TGTGCCAGTAGTGCGGCGGGGGGCTCAAGCCCGATTCAGTACTTC. It translates to CASSAAGGSSPIQYF.